This T cell receptor (beta chain) stems from a study of blood T cells in healthy people across ages. Trimming left V 4 bases short and J 6 bases short, with 13 bases between. The CDR3 length is 14 residues. Germline V CDR1 and CDR2: MNHEY, SVGEGT. For the second PCR, which ran for 7 to 11 cycles, a sample-barcoded 5' primer and a J-beta primer mix were used. From the 5' RACE reads, TCRdb called clonotypes with MiXCR, one entry per CDR3 protein. The sample consists of about a million distinct CDR3 sequences, under 40% of them appearing once. This clonotype was observed once. The chain uses TRBV6-2 or TRBV6-3 and TRBJ1-5; tentatively, D is TRBD1 (6 bases). The sequencing sample was made of blood. The clonotype was recovered from a man aged 18-30 years in good health. Here the CDR3 reads CASSSSGAGQPQHF. In DNA form, the CDR3 reads TGTGCCAGCAGTTCTTCAGGGGCAGGTCAGCCCCAGCATTTT.